Listed below are T cell receptor beta chains from one sample, sequenced in a study of OX40 agonist ivuxolimab in advanced cancers. Profiling relied on immunoSEQ multiplex PCR, and the TCRdb table lists in-frame clones only, not all of them. Of approximately 70,000 clones listed, approximately 92% are singletons. The sequencing here drew on CD4+ or CD8+ T cells sorted from blood, taken in a trial of the OX40 agonist ivuxolimab. These receptors were obtained from an adult with an advanced solid tumor such as melanoma, head and neck, liver or kidney cancer. The CDR3 runs from the conserved cysteine through the conserved F or W. Each record gives: V gene, J gene, D gene, clone size, CDR3 DNA, CDR3 protein. D genes are given only for firm matches. Part of the rows lack a size; the others show once, few, many or a class for expanded clones.

v_gene: TRBV5-1
j_gene: TRBJ1-4
d_gene: TRBD1
abundance: .
CDR3nt: TGCGCCAGCAGCTTGGAGGGACAGGGATATGAAAAACTGTTTTTT
CDR3aa: CASSLEGQGYEKLFF

v_gene: TRBV28
j_gene: TRBJ2-5
d_gene: .
abundance: .
CDR3nt: TGTGCCAGCGCTACAGGGTTCCTCCAAGAGACCCAGTACTTC
CDR3aa: CASATGFLQETQYF

v_gene: TRBV5-1
j_gene: TRBJ1-6
d_gene: .
abundance: .
CDR3nt: TGCGCCAGCAACATGGACAGCCTGGGTTCACCCCTCCACTTT
CDR3aa: CASNMDSLGSPLHF

v_gene: TRBV7-8
j_gene: TRBJ1-3
d_gene: TRBD1
abundance: .
CDR3nt: TGTGCCAGCAGGGCGGACAGGGGTGGAAACACCATATATTTT
CDR3aa: CASRADRGGNTIYF

v_gene: TRBV19
j_gene: TRBJ2-2
d_gene: .
abundance: .
CDR3nt: TGTGCCAGTAGTATATGGGGGCGACGAAACACCGGGGAGCTGTTTTTT
CDR3aa: CASSIWGRRNTGELFF

v_gene: TRBV18
j_gene: TRBJ1-5
d_gene: .
abundance: .
CDR3nt: TGTGCCAGCTCACCACCGCCGGCAGACCAGCCCCAGCATTTT
CDR3aa: CASSPPPADQPQHF

v_gene: TRBV7-6
j_gene: TRBJ2-1
d_gene: .
abundance: .
CDR3nt: TGTGCCAGCAGCCTGTCCGCCTACAATGAGCAGTTCTTC
CDR3aa: CASSLSAYNEQFF

v_gene: TRBV7-3
j_gene: TRBJ2-2
d_gene: .
abundance: once
CDR3nt: TGTGCCAGCAGCCCTGACCTGACCGGGGAGCTGTTTTTT
CDR3aa: CASSPDLTGELFF

v_gene: TRBV7-3
j_gene: TRBJ2-5
d_gene: .
abundance: .
CDR3nt: TGTGCCAGCAGCTTAAGACCCAGCCAGACCCAGTACTTC
CDR3aa: CASSLRPSQTQYF

v_gene: TRBV19
j_gene: TRBJ1-1
d_gene: .
abundance: once
CDR3nt: TGTGCCAGTAGTAGGGTTCCCGGGAGCGGAGGAGAAGCTTTCTTT
CDR3aa: CASSRVPGSGGEAFF

v_gene: TRBV18
j_gene: TRBJ2-7
d_gene: .
abundance: .
CDR3nt: TGTGCCAGCTCACCTCTGGACAGAGGTAAAGAGCAGTACTTC
CDR3aa: CASSPLDRGKEQYF

v_gene: TRBV7-2
j_gene: TRBJ2-7
d_gene: TRBD1
abundance: .
CDR3nt: TGTGCCAGCAGCACCCGACAGGGGTCTTTCGAGCAGTACTTC
CDR3aa: CASSTRQGSFEQYF

v_gene: TRBV5-5
j_gene: TRBJ1-5
d_gene: .
abundance: .
CDR3nt: TGTGCCAGCAGCTTGGAGGTTTCGGCAGGGGCTCAGCCCCAGCATTTT
CDR3aa: CASSLEVSAGAQPQHF

v_gene: TRBV7-3
j_gene: TRBJ2-1
d_gene: .
abundance: .
CDR3nt: TGTGCCAGCAGCATAGGACCTCTGCGGGCCTCCTACAATGAGCAGTTCTTC
CDR3aa: CASSIGPLRASYNEQFF

v_gene: TRBV4-1
j_gene: TRBJ2-3
d_gene: .
abundance: .
CDR3nt: TGCGCCAGCAGCCAAGGCCTTCGACTTTTCACAGATACGCAGTATTTT
CDR3aa: CASSQGLRLFTDTQYF

v_gene: TRBV14
j_gene: TRBJ2-3
d_gene: .
abundance: .
CDR3nt: TGTGCCAGCAGCTCTACCCTCGGGGCCAACACAGATACGCAGTATTTT
CDR3aa: CASSSTLGANTDTQYF

v_gene: TRBV27
j_gene: TRBJ1-1
d_gene: .
abundance: .
CDR3nt: TGTGCCAGCAGTTTATCCCGGACACCAAACACTGAAGCTTTCTTT
CDR3aa: CASSLSRTPNTEAFF

v_gene: TRBV29-1
j_gene: TRBJ2-3
d_gene: TRBD2
abundance: .
CDR3nt: TGCAGCGTCCCCGGACGGGGGGGAGGAGGCACAGATACGCAGTATTTT
CDR3aa: CSVPGRGGGGTDTQYF

v_gene: TRBV19
j_gene: TRBJ2-1
d_gene: TRBD2
abundance: .
CDR3nt: TGTGCCAGTAGTATAGCGGGGGGATCCTACAATGAGCAGTTCTTC
CDR3aa: CASSIAGGSYNEQFF

v_gene: TRBV5-1
j_gene: TRBJ2-2
d_gene: .
abundance: .
CDR3nt: TGCGCCAGCAGCTCGGGACAGAACACCGGGGAGCTGTTTTTT
CDR3aa: CASSSGQNTGELFF

v_gene: TRBV4-1
j_gene: TRBJ2-3
d_gene: .
abundance: .
CDR3nt: TGCGCCAGCAGCCAAGATTCCGAAAACACAGATACGCAGTATTTT
CDR3aa: CASSQDSENTDTQYF

v_gene: TRBV7-2
j_gene: TRBJ2-1
d_gene: .
abundance: .
CDR3nt: TGTGCCAGCAGATACAATGAGCAGTTCTTC
CDR3aa: CASRYNEQFF

v_gene: TRBV19
j_gene: TRBJ2-5
d_gene: TRBD1
abundance: .
CDR3nt: TGTGCCAGTAACCGGGACAGAAAACAAGAGACCCAGTACTTC
CDR3aa: CASNRDRKQETQYF

v_gene: TRBV5-1
j_gene: TRBJ2-5
d_gene: .
abundance: .
CDR3nt: TGCGCCAGCGGACCCTGGGAGCCCCAGTACTTC
CDR3aa: CASGPWEPQYF

v_gene: TRBV7-9
j_gene: TRBJ2-3
d_gene: .
abundance: few
CDR3nt: TGTGCCAGCAGCTTAGCGACCCGAGCGGGCACAGATACGCAGTATTTT
CDR3aa: CASSLATRAGTDTQYF

v_gene: TRBV28
j_gene: TRBJ2-7
d_gene: .
abundance: .
CDR3nt: TGTGCCAGCAGCTTGGATCCGTTAAGCCCCTACGAGCAGTACTTC
CDR3aa: CASSLDPLSPYEQYF

v_gene: TRBV4-1
j_gene: TRBJ2-6
d_gene: TRBD2
abundance: .
CDR3nt: TGCGCCAGCAGCCACCTCCGGGCTAGCGGGAGCTCGGGGGCCAACGTCCTGACTTTC
CDR3aa: CASSHLRASGSSGANVLTF

v_gene: TRBV18
j_gene: TRBJ1-1
d_gene: .
abundance: .
CDR3nt: TGTGCCAGCGCCCCGATGCGAGGGGGAGCGACTGAAGCTTTCTTT
CDR3aa: CASAPMRGGATEAFF

v_gene: TRBV2
j_gene: TRBJ2-3
d_gene: .
abundance: .
CDR3nt: TGTGCCAGCAGTGTCTCGGGCACAGATACGCAGTATTTT
CDR3aa: CASSVSGTDTQYF

v_gene: TRBV5-1
j_gene: TRBJ1-2
d_gene: .
abundance: .
CDR3nt: TGCGCCAGCAGCGGGGCCCTAGAGATTGGCTACACCTTC
CDR3aa: CASSGALEIGYTF

v_gene: TRBV6-4
j_gene: TRBJ2-2
d_gene: .
abundance: .
CDR3nt: TGTGCCAGCATGGCAGGGGGGACCGGGGAGCTGTTTTTT
CDR3aa: CASMAGGTGELFF

v_gene: TRBV18
j_gene: TRBJ1-5
d_gene: TRBD1
abundance: once
CDR3nt: TGTGCCAGCTCAGGAGGACAGGGCTTTCAGCCCCAGCATTTT
CDR3aa: CASSGGQGFQPQHF

v_gene: TRBV6-1
j_gene: TRBJ1-6
d_gene: .
abundance: .
CDR3nt: TGTGCCAGCAGTGAGAGCTCCTATAATTCACCCCTCCACTTT
CDR3aa: CASSESSYNSPLHF

v_gene: TRBV9
j_gene: TRBJ2-5
d_gene: .
abundance: .
CDR3nt: TGTGCCAGCAGCGCCGGGACTGTTCAAGAGACCCAGTACTTC
CDR3aa: CASSAGTVQETQYF

v_gene: TRBV28
j_gene: TRBJ1-1
d_gene: .
abundance: few
CDR3nt: TGTGCCAGCAGGCTCCGGAGACCCGGCACTGAAGCTTTCTTT
CDR3aa: CASRLRRPGTEAFF

v_gene: TRBV5-1
j_gene: TRBJ2-1
d_gene: TRBD2
abundance: .
CDR3nt: TGCGCCAGCAGCTTGTACGGACTGCCTAACCCGGGACTAGCGGCCTCCTACAATGAGCAGTTCTTC
CDR3aa: CASSLYGLPNPGLAASYNEQFF

v_gene: TRBV2
j_gene: TRBJ2-5
d_gene: .
abundance: .
CDR3nt: TGTGCCAGCAGTCCCGACAGCCAAGAGACCCAGTACTTC
CDR3aa: CASSPDSQETQYF

v_gene: TRBV11-3
j_gene: TRBJ1-1
d_gene: .
abundance: .
CDR3nt: TGTGCCAGCAGCCGGCAGGGGAACACTGAAGCTTTCTTT
CDR3aa: CASSRQGNTEAFF

v_gene: TRBV7-8
j_gene: TRBJ1-2
d_gene: .
abundance: .
CDR3nt: TGTGCCAGCAGCACCCGGGGCAGCATGGGCTATGGCTACACCTTC
CDR3aa: CASSTRGSMGYGYTF

v_gene: TRBV7-4
j_gene: TRBJ1-1
d_gene: TRBD1
abundance: .
CDR3nt: TGTGCCAGCAGCTTTCTTGGGAGACAGGGGAGGCTAGGCACTGAAGCTTTCTTT
CDR3aa: CASSFLGRQGRLGTEAFF

v_gene: TRBV5-1
j_gene: TRBJ2-5
d_gene: .
abundance: .
CDR3nt: TGCGCCAGCAGCGCCGAAGAGACCCAGTACTTC
CDR3aa: CASSAEETQYF

v_gene: TRBV7-4
j_gene: TRBJ1-6
d_gene: TRBD1
abundance: .
CDR3nt: TGTGCCAGCAGCCCGAGCATACGACAGGGGGCCTATAATTCACCCCTCCACTTT
CDR3aa: CASSPSIRQGAYNSPLHF

v_gene: TRBV27
j_gene: TRBJ1-4
d_gene: TRBD1
abundance: .
CDR3nt: TGTGCCAGCAGTTCATTCCCGACAGGGGATCCTAATGAAAAACTGTTTTTT
CDR3aa: CASSSFPTGDPNEKLFF

v_gene: TRBV2
j_gene: TRBJ2-1
d_gene: TRBD2
abundance: once
CDR3nt: TGTGCCAGCAAAAACAGCGGGAGAGGGTACAATGAGCAGTTCTTC
CDR3aa: CASKNSGRGYNEQFF

v_gene: TRBV7-9
j_gene: TRBJ2-5
d_gene: .
abundance: .
CDR3nt: TGTGCCAGCAGCTTGGCGAGGGGCACGGAGACCCAGTACTTC
CDR3aa: CASSLARGTETQYF

v_gene: TRBV27
j_gene: TRBJ2-6
d_gene: .
abundance: .
CDR3nt: TGTGCCAGCAGTTTATCTCCGGGACCTAAACAGGAAGGATGGGGCGCTGGGGCCAACGTCCTGACTTTC
CDR3aa: CASSLSPGPKQEGWGAGANVLTF

v_gene: TRBV4-1
j_gene: TRBJ2-5
d_gene: TRBD2
abundance: .
CDR3nt: TGCGCCAGCAGCCAACCCGGGGGGAGCGGGGAGACCCAGTACTTC
CDR3aa: CASSQPGGSGETQYF